This T cell receptor beta chain is drawn from a study of cytomegalovirus exposure and HLA in healthy donors. CDR3 length: 15 amino acids. Germline-derived CDR1 and CDR2 are MNHEY and SVGAGI. V was pared by 6 bases and J by 0 bases, with 8 bases of the junction left unmatched. The PCR contained 60 Vbeta and 13 Jbeta primers. Per the original methods: Tens of millions of unique TCR beta chains, about 11 million of them shared, were counted by a later analysis. This table comes from immunoSEQ multiplex PCR, and its TCRdb copy is limited to in-frame clones, with some not included. D and trimming were read from the DNA, whereas the V and J calls and clone size are those reported in that table. The top ten clones hold 2.9% of a sample with around 190,000 clones, approximately 84% of them seen once. The donors gave bone marrow, and they were healthy.

The TCR originated in a female donor in good health and CMV-seronegative. The sequenced sample was PBMCs. The chain recombines TRBV6-5 with TRBJ2-7, with 7 bases that match TRBD1. DNA of the CDR3: TGTGCCAGCAGACGCGACAGGGAAATCTCCTACGAGCAGTACTTC. Translating it yields CASRRDREISYEQYF.